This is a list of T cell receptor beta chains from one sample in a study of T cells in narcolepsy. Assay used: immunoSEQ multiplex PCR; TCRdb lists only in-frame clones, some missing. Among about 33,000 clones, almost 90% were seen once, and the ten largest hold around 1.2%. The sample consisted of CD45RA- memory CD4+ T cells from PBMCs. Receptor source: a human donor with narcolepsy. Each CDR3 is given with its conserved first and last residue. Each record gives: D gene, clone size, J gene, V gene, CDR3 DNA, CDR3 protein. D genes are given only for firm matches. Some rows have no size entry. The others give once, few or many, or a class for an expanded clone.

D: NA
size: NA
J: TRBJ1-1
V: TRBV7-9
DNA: TGTGCCAGCAGGGTAATCGGGGGGAATACTGAAGCTTTCTTT
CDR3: CASRVIGGNTEAFF

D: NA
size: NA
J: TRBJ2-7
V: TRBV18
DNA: TGTGCCAGCTCTCTCGGGACCGATTCCTACGAGCAGTACTTC
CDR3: CASSLGTDSYEQYF

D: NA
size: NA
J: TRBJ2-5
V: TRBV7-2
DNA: TGTGCCAGCAGCATACCTACAGGGTACCAAGAGACCCAGTACTTC
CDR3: CASSIPTGYQETQYF

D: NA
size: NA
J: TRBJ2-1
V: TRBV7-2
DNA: TGTGCCAGCAGCCTCGAGAGGAATGAGCAGTTCTTC
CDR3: CASSLERNEQFF

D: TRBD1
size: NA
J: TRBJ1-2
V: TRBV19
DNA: TGTGCCAGTAGTGCCGGGACAGGGACCTATGGCTACACCTTC
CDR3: CASSAGTGTYGYTF

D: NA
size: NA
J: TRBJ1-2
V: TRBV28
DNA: TGTGCCATCTTACGAAGGGGCTTCTATGGCTACACCTTC
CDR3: CAILRRGFYGYTF

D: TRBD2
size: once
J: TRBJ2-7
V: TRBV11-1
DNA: TGTGCCAGCAGCCCGAGGAAGCGGGAGGGCCCCGAGCAGTACTTC
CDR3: CASSPRKREGPEQYF

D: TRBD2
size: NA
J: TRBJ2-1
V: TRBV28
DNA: TGTGCCAGCAGTCCCCCTAGCGGGGCCTCCTACAATGAGCAGTTCTTC
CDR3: CASSPPSGASYNEQFF

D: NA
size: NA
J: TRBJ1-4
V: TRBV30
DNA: TGTGCCTGGACTTCGGGGGTAAAACTGTTTTTT
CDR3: CAWTSGVKLFF

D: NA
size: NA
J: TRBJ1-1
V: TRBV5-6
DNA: TGTGCCAGCAGCTTGGGGTCGAACACTGAAGCTTTCTTT
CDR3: CASSLGSNTEAFF

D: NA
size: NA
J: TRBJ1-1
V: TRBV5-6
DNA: TGTGCCAGCAGCCCCGGTCTGAACACTGAAGCTTTCTTT
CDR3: CASSPGLNTEAFF

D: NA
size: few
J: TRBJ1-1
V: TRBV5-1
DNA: TGCGCCAGCAGCCTTCGGGGCAGGACGAACACTGAAGCTTTCTTT
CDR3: CASSLRGRTNTEAFF

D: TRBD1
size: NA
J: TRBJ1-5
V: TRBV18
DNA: TGTGCCAGCTCACCCCGACAGGGGAGCGATCAGCCCCAGCATTTT
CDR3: CASSPRQGSDQPQHF

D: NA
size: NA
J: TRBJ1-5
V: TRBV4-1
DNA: TGCGCCAGCAGCCAATCCAGGGGAATAGGGCAGCCCCAGCATTTT
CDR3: CASSQSRGIGQPQHF

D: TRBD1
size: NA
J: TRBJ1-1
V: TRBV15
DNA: TGTGCCACCAGCGAGCGACAGGGTTCTTTAGCTTTCTTT
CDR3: CATSERQGSLAFF

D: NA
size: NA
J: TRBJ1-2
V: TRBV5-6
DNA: TGTGCCAGCAGCTTCCCAAAAGCAGGGAGTTTTGGCTACACCTTC
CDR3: CASSFPKAGSFGYTF

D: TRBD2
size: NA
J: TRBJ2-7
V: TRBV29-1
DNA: TGCAGCGTTGGGGGAGGGGTCAGCTCCGAGCAGTACTTC
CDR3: CSVGGGVSSEQYF

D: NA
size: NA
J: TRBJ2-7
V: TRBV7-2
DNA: TGTGCCAGCAGCTTAGGTCCTGGCAACTACGAGCAGTACTTC
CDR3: CASSLGPGNYEQYF

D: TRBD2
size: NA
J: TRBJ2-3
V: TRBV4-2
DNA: TGTGCCAGCAGCCAACCTAGCGGGGGGCCGGGAACAGATACGCAGTATTTT
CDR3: CASSQPSGGPGTDTQYF

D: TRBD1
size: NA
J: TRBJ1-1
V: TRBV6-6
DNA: TGTGCCAGCAGTGCGCAGGGGGGAACTGAAGCTTTCTTT
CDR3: CASSAQGGTEAFF

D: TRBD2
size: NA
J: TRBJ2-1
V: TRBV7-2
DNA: TGTGCCAGCAGCTTAAGTTCGGGGGGTTCCTACAATGAGCAGTTCTTC
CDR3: CASSLSSGGSYNEQFF

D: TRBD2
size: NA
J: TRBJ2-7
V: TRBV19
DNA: TGTGCCAGTAGTCCCGGCGGGAGCGTTTACGAGCAGTACTTC
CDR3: CASSPGGSVYEQYF

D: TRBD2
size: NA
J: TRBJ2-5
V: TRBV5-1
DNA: TGCGCCAGCAGCCTTAGCGGGGTAACTCGCCAAGAGACCCAGTACTTC
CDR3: CASSLSGVTRQETQYF

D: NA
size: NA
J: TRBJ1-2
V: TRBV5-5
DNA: TGTGCCAGCAGCTCAGGGGACAACACCGCTAATGGCTACACCTTC
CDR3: CASSSGDNTANGYTF

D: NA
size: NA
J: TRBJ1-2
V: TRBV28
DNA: TGTGCCAGCAGTTTAGGCAGGGGAGACTATGGCTACACCTTC
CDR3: CASSLGRGDYGYTF

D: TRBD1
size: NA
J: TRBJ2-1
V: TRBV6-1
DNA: TGTGCCAGCAACGACAGGGGGCTGCAGTTCTTC
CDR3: CASNDRGLQFF

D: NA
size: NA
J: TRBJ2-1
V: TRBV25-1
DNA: TGTGCCAGCAGTGCGATGCAGGGCCCCGGGGAACACAATGAGCAGTTCTTC
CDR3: CASSAMQGPGEHNEQFF

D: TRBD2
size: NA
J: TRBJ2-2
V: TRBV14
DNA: TGTGCCAGCAGCCAAGATATTCGGGGGGAGGTGTTTTTT
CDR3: CASSQDIRGEVFF

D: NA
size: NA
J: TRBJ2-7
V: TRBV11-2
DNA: TGTGCCAGCAGCTTAGATTTTGGGGCCTACGAGCAGTACTTC
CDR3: CASSLDFGAYEQYF

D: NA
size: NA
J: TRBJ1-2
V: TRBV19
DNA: TGTGCCAGTACCATAAGAGCTAACTATGGCTACACCTTC
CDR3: CASTIRANYGYTF

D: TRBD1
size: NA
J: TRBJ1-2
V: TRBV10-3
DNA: TGTGCCATCGGGGGGACAGGTTTTAACTATGGCTACACCTTC
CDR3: CAIGGTGFNYGYTF

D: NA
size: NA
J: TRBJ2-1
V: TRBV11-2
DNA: TGTGCCAGCAGCCGGGGAGCGAGGAGCTCCTACAATGAGCAGTTCTTC
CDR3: CASSRGARSSYNEQFF

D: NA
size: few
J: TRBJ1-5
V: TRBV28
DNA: TGTGCCAGCAGTTTTCAGAATAGCAATCAGCCCCAGCATTTT
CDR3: CASSFQNSNQPQHF

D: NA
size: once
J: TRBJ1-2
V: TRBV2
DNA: TGTGCCAGCAGTCACAGGGCGGTCTATGGCTACACCTTC
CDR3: CASSHRAVYGYTF

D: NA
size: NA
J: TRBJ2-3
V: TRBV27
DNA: TGTGCCAGCAGTTTTAGGGACCGAAGCACAGATACGCAGTATTTT
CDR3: CASSFRDRSTDTQYF

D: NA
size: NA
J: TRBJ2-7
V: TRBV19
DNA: TGTGCCAGTAGTGCCTACCGGACGGGCTACGAGCAGTACTTC
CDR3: CASSAYRTGYEQYF

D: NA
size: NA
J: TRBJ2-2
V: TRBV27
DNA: TGTGCCAGCAGACTTTTTACAGGAGCGGACGGGGAGCTGTTTTTT
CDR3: CASRLFTGADGELFF

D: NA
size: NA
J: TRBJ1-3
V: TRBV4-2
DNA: TGTGCCAGCAGCCCGACGGGCCGTCGCTCTGGAAACACCATATATTTT
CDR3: CASSPTGRRSGNTIYF

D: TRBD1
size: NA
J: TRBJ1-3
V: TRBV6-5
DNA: TGTGCCAGCGGACAGGGGGCTGGAAACACCATATATTTT
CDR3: CASGQGAGNTIYF

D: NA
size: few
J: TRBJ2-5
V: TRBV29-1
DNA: TGCAGCGTTGAAACAGGACTTCCGGGGACCCAGTACTTC
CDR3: CSVETGLPGTQYF

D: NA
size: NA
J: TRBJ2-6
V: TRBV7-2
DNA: TGTGCCAGCAGCTTGCGAGGGCCTTGGGTTCGGGGGGCCAACGTCCTGACTTTC
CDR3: CASSLRGPWVRGANVLTF

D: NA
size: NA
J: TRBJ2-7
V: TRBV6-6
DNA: TGTGCCAGCAGTAGGGACTTTACCTCCTACGAGCAGTACTTC
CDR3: CASSRDFTSYEQYF

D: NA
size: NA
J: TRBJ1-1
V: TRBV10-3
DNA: TGTGCCATCAGTGTCCCCCGGGGGGAAGCTTTCTTT
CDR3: CAISVPRGEAFF